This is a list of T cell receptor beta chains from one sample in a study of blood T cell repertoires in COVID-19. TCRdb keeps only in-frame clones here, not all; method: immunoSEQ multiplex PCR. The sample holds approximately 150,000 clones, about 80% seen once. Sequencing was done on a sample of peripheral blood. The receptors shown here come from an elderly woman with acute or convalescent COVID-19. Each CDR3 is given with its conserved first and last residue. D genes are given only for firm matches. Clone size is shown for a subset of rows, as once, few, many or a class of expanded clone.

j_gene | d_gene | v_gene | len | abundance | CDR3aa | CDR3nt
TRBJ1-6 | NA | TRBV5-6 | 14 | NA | CASSLGATNSPLHF | TGTGCCAGCAGCTTGGGGGCCACTAATTCACCCCTCCACTTT
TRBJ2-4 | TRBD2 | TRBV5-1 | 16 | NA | CASSFRGLAGIDIQYF | TGCGCCAGCAGCTTCCGCGGACTAGCGGGAATAGACATTCAGTACTTC
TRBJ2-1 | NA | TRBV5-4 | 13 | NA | CASSLAQQDEQFF | TGTGCCAGCAGCTTGGCCCAACAGGATGAGCAGTTCTTC
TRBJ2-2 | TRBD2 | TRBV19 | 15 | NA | CASSQGGAGTGELFF | TGTGCCAGTAGTCAGGGAGGGGCGGGCACCGGGGAGCTGTTTTTT
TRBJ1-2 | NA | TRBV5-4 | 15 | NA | CASSLPRDENYGYTF | TGTGCCAGCAGCTTACCCAGGGATGAGAACTATGGCTACACCTTC
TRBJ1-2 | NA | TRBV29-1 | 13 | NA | CSVRHANSYGYTF | TGCAGCGTACGCCACGCAAATAGCTATGGCTACACCTTC
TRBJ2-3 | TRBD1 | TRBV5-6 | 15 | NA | CASRKDRGSTDTQYF | TGTGCCAGCAGAAAGGACAGGGGGAGCACAGATACGCAGTATTTT
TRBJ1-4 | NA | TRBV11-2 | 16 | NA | CASSLGLGRRGEKLFF | TGTGCCAGCAGCTTAGGTCTCGGACGACGGGGGGAAAAACTGTTTTTT
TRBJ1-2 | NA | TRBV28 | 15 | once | CASSLDGDGNYGYTF | TGTGCCAGCAGTTTAGACGGGGATGGAAACTATGGCTACACCTTC
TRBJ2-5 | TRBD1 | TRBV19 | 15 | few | CASRGTGQGLETQYF | TGTGCCAGTAGGGGCACGGGACAGGGCTTAGAGACCCAGTACTTC
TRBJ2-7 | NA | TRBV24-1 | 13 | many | CATSESERSEQYF | TGTGCCACCAGTGAGTCTGAAAGGAGCGAGCAGTACTTC
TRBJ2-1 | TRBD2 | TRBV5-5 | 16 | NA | CASSLVLAGARNEQFF | TGTGCCAGCAGCTTGGTACTAGCGGGAGCACGCAATGAGCAGTTCTTC
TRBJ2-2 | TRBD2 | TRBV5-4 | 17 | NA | CASSLGLAGGPTGELFF | TGTGCCAGCAGCTTGGGACTAGCGGGGGGGCCAACCGGGGAGCTGTTTTTT
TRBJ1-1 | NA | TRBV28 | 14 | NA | CASMILAAGTEAFF | TGTGCCAGCATGATTCTGGCGGCGGGAACTGAAGCTTTCTTT
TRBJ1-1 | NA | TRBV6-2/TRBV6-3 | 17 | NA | CASSYAPPGMGNTEAFF | TGTGCCAGCAGTTACGCGCCTCCCGGGATGGGGAACACTGAAGCTTTCTTT
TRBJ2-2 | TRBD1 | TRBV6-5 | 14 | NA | CASSPTGGIGELFF | TGTGCCAGCAGCCCAACAGGGGGAATCGGGGAGCTGTTTTTT
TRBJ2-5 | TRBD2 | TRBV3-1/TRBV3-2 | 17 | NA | CASSQFGGRVGEETQYF | TGTGCCAGCAGCCAATTCGGCGGGAGAGTAGGTGAAGAGACCCAGTACTTC
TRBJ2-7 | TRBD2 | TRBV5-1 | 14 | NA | CASSLAGGPYEQYF | TGCGCCAGCAGCTTGGCGGGAGGGCCCTACGAGCAGTACTTC
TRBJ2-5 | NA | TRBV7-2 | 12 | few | CASSSSVETQYF | TGTGCCAGCAGCTCATCGGTGGAGACCCAGTACTTC
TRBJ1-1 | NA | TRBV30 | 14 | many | CAWSDPGGNTEAFF | TGTGCCTGGAGTGACCCCGGAGGGAACACTGAAGCTTTCTTT
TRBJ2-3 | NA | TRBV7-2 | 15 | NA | CASSSSPLEADTQYF | TGTGCCAGCAGCTCCTCCCCCCTGGAGGCAGATACGCAGTATTTT
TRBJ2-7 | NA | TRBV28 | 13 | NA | CASRPQASYEQYF | TGTGCCAGCAGACCACAGGCATCCTACGAGCAGTACTTC